A selection of T cell receptor beta chains follows, all from one sample in a study of T-cell memory formation after mild COVID-19. TCRdb re-derived calls from the 5' RACE reads in MiXCR, one entry per CDR3 protein. Among more than 150,000 distinct CDR3 sequences listed, around 18% were seen once. Sequenced: PBMCs or a T cell subset sorted from them (not recorded which). These receptors all stem from a young man who had mild COVID-19 (a few samples of this study predate the infection). Cell type and time point are not known. Both conserved end residues are part of each CDR3. A D gene is named only where the DNA matches it firmly. Clone size is not always given. Where it is, it says once, few, many or a class for expanded clones.

TRBJ2-7 TRBV20-1 few . TGCAGTGCAAGGGGACACCGACCCTACGAGCAGTACTTC CSARGHRPYEQYF
TRBJ1-2 TRBV14 few . TGTGCCAGCAGCCAGATCGCGGTCCCCTACTATGGCTACACCTTC CASSQIAVPYYGYTF
TRBJ1-1 TRBV19 once . TGTGCCAGTAGTAATCACCGGGACAAGAACACTGAAGCTTTCTTT CASSNHRDKNTEAFF
TRBJ1-5 TRBV12-3/TRBV12-4 many . TGTGCCAGCAGTTTAGCCAGGGATGGTAGTCAGCCCCAGCATTTT CASSLARDGSQPQHF
TRBJ2-3 TRBV7-6 few TRBD2 TGTGCCAGCAGCCTAGGAACTAGCGGGACGGGAACGCAGTATTTT CASSLGTSGTGTQYF
TRBJ1-6 TRBV18 . . TGTGCCAGCTCACGGACATCAAGCTCCTATAATTCACCCCTCCACTTT CASSRTSSSYNSPLHF
TRBJ2-2 TRBV7-6 few . TGTGCCAGCAGATCTACAGGGCGCACCGGGGAGCTGTTTTTT CASRSTGRTGELFF
TRBJ1-1 TRBV4-3 . . TGCGCCAGCAGCCAAGGGGAAGAGACTGAAGCTTTCTTT CASSQGEETEAFF
TRBJ2-3 TRBV5-1 few . TGCGCCAGCAGCCGGACGCCACAGGAGGCAGATACGCAGTATTTT CASSRTPQEADTQYF
TRBJ2-3 TRBV14 . . TGTGCCAGCAGCCAAGGGTTTCCAGATACGCAGTATTTT CASSQGFPDTQYF
TRBJ2-7 TRBV4-2 many TRBD2 TGTGCCAGCAGCCGTCTAGCGGGGGACGGCTCCTACGAGCAGTACTTC CASSRLAGDGSYEQYF
TRBJ1-2 TRBV7-2 . TRBD1 TGTGCCAGCAGTTCTTTCCGGGACAGCGACTATGGCTACACCTTC CASSSFRDSDYGYTF
TRBJ2-1 TRBV5-1 many . TGCGCCAGCAGCTCGGGCCCGGGTAGCAATGAGCAGTTCTTC CASSSGPGSNEQFF
TRBJ1-3 TRBV6-5 few . TGTGCCAGCAGTTACTCGGGAGGGGGGTCTGGAAACACCATATATTTT CASSYSGGGSGNTIYF
TRBJ2-3 TRBV5-1 . TRBD2 TGCGCCAGCAGCCTCCTTGGCGGGGGGGCAGGGGATACGCAGTATTTT CASSLLGGGAGDTQYF
TRBJ2-1 TRBV18 . . TGTGCCAGCTCACCACCCGGGGGCCCGGGCAATGAGCAGTTCTTC CASSPPGGPGNEQFF
TRBJ2-2 TRBV5-1 . TRBD1 TGCGCCAGCAGCTACGGACAGGGCGGGGAGCTGTTTTTT CASSYGQGGELFF
TRBJ2-5 TRBV7-2 few . TGTGCCAGCAGCTCTCAGGTACAAGAGACCCAGTACTTC CASSSQVQETQYF
TRBJ1-2 TRBV3-1 . . TGTGCCAGCAGCCACGCCAGCGTCGGAAACTATGGCTACACCTTC CASSHASVGNYGYTF
TRBJ1-2 TRBV5-1 . . TGCGCCAGCAGCATGGGGCTACCCGATGGCTACACCTTC CASSMGLPDGYTF
TRBJ2-7 TRBV5-1 many . TGCGCCAGCAGACCCGGAACAGGGCCCGGATACGAGCAGTACTTC CASRPGTGPGYEQYF
TRBJ1-1 TRBV20-1 few . TGCAGTGCCGCGACAGGAGATGGAATGGGAGGGGCTTTCTTT CSAATGDGMGGAFF
TRBJ1-2 TRBV30 once . TGTGCCTGGAGTATACAGGGAGGCAGGGGCTATGGCTACACCTTC CAWSIQGGRGYGYTF
TRBJ2-2 TRBV12-3/TRBV12-4 . . TGTGCCACCAGGGACACCTCGGGCACCGGGGAGCTGTTTTTT CATRDTSGTGELFF
TRBJ2-5 TRBV3-1 . TRBD1 TGTGCCAGCAGCTATGGACAGGGGGCGAAGACCCAGTACTTC CASSYGQGAKTQYF
TRBJ2-1 TRBV18 . TRBD2 TGTGCCAGCTCACCAGGCCCAGCGGGGGGTCTCCACAATGAGCAGTTCTTC CASSPGPAGGLHNEQFF
TRBJ1-4 TRBV5-1 . . TGCGCCAGCACGGACCAGGGGACTAATGAAAAACTGTTTTTT CASTDQGTNEKLFF
TRBJ1-5 TRBV18 . . TGTGCCAGCTCCCCCAGGGAATCGAGCAATCAGCCCCAGCATTTT CASSPRESSNQPQHF
TRBJ2-7 TRBV4-3 . TRBD2 TGCGCCAGCAGCCAACGACTAGCGGGGGTCTACGAGCAGTACTTC CASSQRLAGVYEQYF
TRBJ2-2 TRBV3-1 . . TGTGCCAGCAGCCAAGAGTCGATCAACACCGGGGAGCTGTTTTTT CASSQESINTGELFF
TRBJ1-2 TRBV4-1 . . TGCGCCAGCAGCCAAGAGAAACAGGGACTAAAAGGCTACACCTTC CASSQEKQGLKGYTF
TRBJ1-1 TRBV6-1 few . TGTGCCAGCTTGAGGCCCTCCAACACTGAAGCTTTCTTT CASLRPSNTEAFF
TRBJ2-2 TRBV20-1 . TRBD1 TGCAGTGCTACACAGGGGGCGACCGGGGAGCTGTTTTTT CSATQGATGELFF
TRBJ2-5 TRBV11-2 few . TGTGCCAGCAGCTTAGTGTTCGGGGTCAGAGAGACCCAGTACTTC CASSLVFGVRETQYF
TRBJ2-7 TRBV5-1 . TRBD2 TGCGCCAGCAGCTGGGGGACTAGCGGGGACTACGAGCAGTACTTC CASSWGTSGDYEQYF
TRBJ1-5 TRBV4-3 . . TGCGCCAGCAGTAACGATTATAGCAATCAGCCCCAGCATTTT CASSNDYSNQPQHF
TRBJ1-5 TRBV5-1 . . TGCGCCAGCTCTCCGGACCCTGACGAACCCCAGCATTTT CASSPDPDEPQHF
TRBJ2-3 TRBV5-1 . . TGCGCCAGCAGCTTGCGCGGGGGCGCGAAGGGCGATACGCAGTATTTT CASSLRGGAKGDTQYF
TRBJ2-1 TRBV5-5 few . TGTGCCAGCAGCTTGGTACGCCAGGGAGCCGATGAGCAGTTCTTC CASSLVRQGADEQFF
TRBJ2-1 TRBV15 . . TGTGCCACCAGCCCTAAGCCAGGGCATGAGCAGTTCTTC CATSPKPGHEQFF
TRBJ1-1 TRBV7-8 . . TGTGCCAGCAGCTTAGGTGTGGGATTTGAAGCTTTATTT CASSLGVGFEALF
TRBJ1-4 TRBV5-1 few TRBD1 TGCGCCAGCAGCTCAGGGGGCGGCGAAAAACTGTTTTTT CASSSGGGEKLFF
TRBJ2-7 TRBV6-5 . . TGTGCCAGCAGTTACTCGACCGGGACTGGCTCCTACGAGCAGTACTTC CASSYSTGTGSYEQYF
TRBJ1-1 TRBV9 . TRBD1 TGTGCCAGCAGCGCCCCGTTTGGACAGGGGATTAACACTGAAGCTTTCTTT CASSAPFGQGINTEAFF
TRBJ2-5 TRBV5-6 few TRBD2 TGTGCCAGCAGCTATAACGGGGGGGCCGTGGAGACCCAGTACTTC CASSYNGGAVETQYF
TRBJ1-2 TRBV6-1 . . TGTGCCAGCAGTGACGGGGATCGGGGCTACACCTTC CASSDGDRGYTF
TRBJ1-5 TRBV20-1 few . TGCAGTGCTAGAGGCCCCTCCAACGAGCAGCCCCAGCATTTT CSARGPSNEQPQHF
TRBJ2-3 TRBV20-1 . TRBD1 TGCAGTGCTTGGACGGGACAGACCGGCGGTCTCGCCGTGTTGAGCACAGATACGCAGTATTTT CSAWTGQTGGLAVLSTDTQYF
TRBJ2-5 TRBV7-6 few TRBD2 TGTGCCAGCAGCCCCCCTAGCGGGGCAGTCCAAGAGACCCAGTACTTC CASSPPSGAVQETQYF
TRBJ2-1 TRBV20-1 few . TGCAGTGCGGAAACCAATTACAATGAGCAGTTCTTC CSAETNYNEQFF
TRBJ1-1 TRBV3-1 . . TGTGCCAGCAGCCAAGTGGGGAACACTGAAGCTTTCTTT CASSQVGNTEAFF
TRBJ2-3 TRBV7-2 few . TGTGCCAGTTCCTACCGGTTAGCAGATACGCAGTATTTT CASSYRLADTQYF
TRBJ1-2 TRBV14 . . TGTGCCACCAAGGACATCTTCTGCTATGGCTACACCTTC CATKDIFCYGYTF
TRBJ1-4 TRBV20-1 . . TGCAGTGCTGGACAGCCAACTAATGAAAAACTGTTTTTT CSAGQPTNEKLFF
TRBJ2-4 TRBV5-1 . . TGCGCCAGCAGGGGCAGCGAAAAAAACATTCAGTACTTC CASRGSEKNIQYF
TRBJ2-5 TRBV29-1 few TRBD2 TGCAGCGTTGACAATATAGCGGGAGAGACCCAGTACTTC CSVDNIAGETQYF
TRBJ1-2 TRBV6-2/TRBV6-3 few TRBD1 TGTGCCAGCAACGACAGGGAAGCTTGGGTTGGCTACACCTTC CASNDREAWVGYTF
TRBJ2-6 TRBV12-3/TRBV12-4 few . TGTGCCAGCAGTCCAGGGATCCTTAGCGACGGGGCCAACGTCCTGACTTTC CASSPGILSDGANVLTF
TRBJ2-1 TRBV19 . TRBD2 TGTGCCAGTAGGAGACTTAGCGGGGCACATGAGCAGTTCTTC CASRRLSGAHEQFF
TRBJ2-3 TRBV20-1 . . TGCAGTGCTGAATATTCTAGCACAGATACGCAGTATTTT CSAEYSSTDTQYF